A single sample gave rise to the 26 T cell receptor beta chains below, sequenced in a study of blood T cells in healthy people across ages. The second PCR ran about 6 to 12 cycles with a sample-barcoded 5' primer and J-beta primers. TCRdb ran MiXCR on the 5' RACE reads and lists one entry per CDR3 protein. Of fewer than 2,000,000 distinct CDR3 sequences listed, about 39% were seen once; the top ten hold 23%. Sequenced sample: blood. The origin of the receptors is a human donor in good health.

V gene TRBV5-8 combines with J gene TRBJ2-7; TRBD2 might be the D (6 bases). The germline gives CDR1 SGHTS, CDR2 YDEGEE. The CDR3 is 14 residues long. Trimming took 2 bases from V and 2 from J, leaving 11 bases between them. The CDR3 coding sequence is TGTGCCAGCAGCTTACGGGGGTCGCCCTACGAGCAGTACTTC. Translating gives CASSLRGSPYEQYF.

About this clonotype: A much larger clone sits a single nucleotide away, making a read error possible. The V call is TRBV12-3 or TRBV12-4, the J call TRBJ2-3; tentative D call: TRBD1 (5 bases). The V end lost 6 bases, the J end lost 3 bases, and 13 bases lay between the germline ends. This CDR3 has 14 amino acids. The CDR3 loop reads CASRGDCGTDTQYF. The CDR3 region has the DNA TGTGCCAGCAGAGGGGATTGTGGTACAGATACGCAGTATTTT.

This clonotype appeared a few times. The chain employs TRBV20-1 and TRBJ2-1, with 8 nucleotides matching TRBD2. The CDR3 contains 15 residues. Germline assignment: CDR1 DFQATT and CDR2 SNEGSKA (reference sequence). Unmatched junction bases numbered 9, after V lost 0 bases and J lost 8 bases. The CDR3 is CSARDPRLAIDEQFF. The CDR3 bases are TGCAGTGCTAGAGATCCAAGACTAGCGATCGATGAGCAGTTCTTC.

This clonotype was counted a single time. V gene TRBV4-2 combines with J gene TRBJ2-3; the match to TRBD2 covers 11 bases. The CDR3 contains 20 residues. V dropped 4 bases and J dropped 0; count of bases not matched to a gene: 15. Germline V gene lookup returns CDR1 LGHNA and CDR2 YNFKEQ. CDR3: CASSPRATSGGPTSTDTQYF. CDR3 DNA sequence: TGTGCCAGCAGCCCAAGGGCCACTAGCGGGGGACCCACTAGCACAGATACGCAGTATTTT.

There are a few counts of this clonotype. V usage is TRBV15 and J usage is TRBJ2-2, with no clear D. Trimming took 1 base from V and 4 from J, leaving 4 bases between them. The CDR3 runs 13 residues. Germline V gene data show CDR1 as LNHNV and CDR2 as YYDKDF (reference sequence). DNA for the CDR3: TGTGCCACCAGCAGAGGATTCACCGGGGAGCTGTTTTTT. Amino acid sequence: CATSRGFTGELFF.

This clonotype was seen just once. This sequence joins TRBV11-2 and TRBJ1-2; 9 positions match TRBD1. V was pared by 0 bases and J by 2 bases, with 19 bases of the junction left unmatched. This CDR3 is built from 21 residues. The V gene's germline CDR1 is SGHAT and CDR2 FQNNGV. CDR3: CASSLDGGSGTGGESNYGYTF. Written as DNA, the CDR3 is TGTGCCAGCAGCTTAGATGGGGGTTCGGGCACAGGGGGCGAATCCAACTATGGCTACACCTTC.

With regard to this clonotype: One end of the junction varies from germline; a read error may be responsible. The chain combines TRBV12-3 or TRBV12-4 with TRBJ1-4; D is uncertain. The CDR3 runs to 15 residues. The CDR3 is CASSFVLQLNEKRFF. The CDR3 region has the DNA TGTGCCAGCAGCTTCGTTCTCCAGCTTAATGAAAAACGGTTTTTT.

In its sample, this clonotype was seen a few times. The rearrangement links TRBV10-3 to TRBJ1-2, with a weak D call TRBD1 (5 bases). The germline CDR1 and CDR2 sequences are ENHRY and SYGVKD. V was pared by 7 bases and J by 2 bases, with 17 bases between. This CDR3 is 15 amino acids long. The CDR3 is CAIKPQWEGNYGYTF. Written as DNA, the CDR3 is TGTGCCATCAAGCCCCAATGGGAGGGGAACTATGGCTACACCTTC.

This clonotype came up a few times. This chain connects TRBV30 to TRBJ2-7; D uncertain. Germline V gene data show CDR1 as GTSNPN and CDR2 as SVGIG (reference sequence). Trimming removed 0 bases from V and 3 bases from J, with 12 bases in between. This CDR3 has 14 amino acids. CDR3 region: CAWSVLRQNYEQYF. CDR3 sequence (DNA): TGTGCCTGGAGTGTTCTCAGGCAGAACTACGAGCAGTACTTC.

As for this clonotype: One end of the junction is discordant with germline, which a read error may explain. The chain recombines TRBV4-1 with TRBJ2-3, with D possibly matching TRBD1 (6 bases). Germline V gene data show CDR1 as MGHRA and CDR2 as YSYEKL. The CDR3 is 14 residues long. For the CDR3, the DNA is TGCGCCAGCAGCCGATCGACAGGCACAGATGCGCAGTATTTT. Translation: CASSRSTGTDAQYF.

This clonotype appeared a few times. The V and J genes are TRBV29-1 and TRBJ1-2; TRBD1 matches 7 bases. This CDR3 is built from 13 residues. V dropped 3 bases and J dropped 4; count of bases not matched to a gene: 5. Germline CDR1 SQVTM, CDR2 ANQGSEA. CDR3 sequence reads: CSVDFAGGYGYTF. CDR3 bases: TGCAGCGTTGATTTTGCAGGGGGCTATGGCTACACCTTC.

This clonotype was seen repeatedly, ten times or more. CDR3 in amino acids: CSARDGTSYNSPLHF. Written as DNA, the CDR3 is TGCAGTGCTAGAGACGGGACCTCCTATAATTCACCCCTCCACTTT. The genes are TRBV20-1 and TRBJ1-6; a possible D gene is TRBD1 (5 bases). Trimming stripped 0 bases from V and 0 bases from J, with 6 bases between. Germline loops: CDR1 DFQATT, CDR2 SNEGSKA (reference sequence). The CDR3 extends over 15 amino acids.

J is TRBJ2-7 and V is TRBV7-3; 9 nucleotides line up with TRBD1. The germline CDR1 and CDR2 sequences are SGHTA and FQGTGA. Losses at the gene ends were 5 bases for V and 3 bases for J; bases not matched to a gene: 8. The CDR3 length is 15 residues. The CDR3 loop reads CASSPTGTGYYEQYF. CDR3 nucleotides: TGTGCCAGCAGCCCCACCGGGACAGGGTACTACGAGCAGTACTTC.

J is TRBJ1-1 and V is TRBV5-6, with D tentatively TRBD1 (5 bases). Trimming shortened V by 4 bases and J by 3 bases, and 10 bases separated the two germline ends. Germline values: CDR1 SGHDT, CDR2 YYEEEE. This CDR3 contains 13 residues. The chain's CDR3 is CASSAGTYTEAFF. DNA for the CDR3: TGTGCCAGCAGCGCCGGGACTTACACTGAAGCTTTCTTT.

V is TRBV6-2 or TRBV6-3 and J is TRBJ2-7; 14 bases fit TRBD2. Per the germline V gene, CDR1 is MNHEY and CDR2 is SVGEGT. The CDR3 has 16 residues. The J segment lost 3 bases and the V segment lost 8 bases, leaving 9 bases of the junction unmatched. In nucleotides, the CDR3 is TGTGCCAGCGGTTTCGGGACTAGCGGGGGTAACTACGAGCAGTACTTC. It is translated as CASGFGTSGGNYEQYF.

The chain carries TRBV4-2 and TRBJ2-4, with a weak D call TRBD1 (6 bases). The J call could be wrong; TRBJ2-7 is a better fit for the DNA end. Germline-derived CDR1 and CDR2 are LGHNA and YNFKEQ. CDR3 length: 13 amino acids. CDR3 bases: TGTGCCAGCAGCCAGATGGGCAGGGGCGAGCAGTACTTC. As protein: CASSQMGRGEQYF.

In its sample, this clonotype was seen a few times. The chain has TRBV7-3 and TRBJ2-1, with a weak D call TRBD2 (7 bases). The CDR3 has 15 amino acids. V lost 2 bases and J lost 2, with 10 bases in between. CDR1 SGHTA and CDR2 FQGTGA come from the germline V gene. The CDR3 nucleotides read TGTGCCAGCAGCTTATACGGGGGGCCCTACAATGAGCAGTTCTTC. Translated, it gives CASSLYGGPYNEQFF. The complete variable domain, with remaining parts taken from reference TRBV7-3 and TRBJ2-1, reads GAGVSQTPSNKVTEKGKYVELRCDPISGHTALYWYRQSLGQGPEFLIYFQGTGAADDSGLPNDRFFAVRPEGSVSTLKIQRTERGDSAVYLCASSLYGGPYNEQFFGPGTRLTVL.

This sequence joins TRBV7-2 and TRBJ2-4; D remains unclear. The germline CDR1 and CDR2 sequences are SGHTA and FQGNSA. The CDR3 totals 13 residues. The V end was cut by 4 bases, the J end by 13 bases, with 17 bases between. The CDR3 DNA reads TGTGCCAGCAGCTCTGCCTGGGTAAACTTGCAGTACTTC. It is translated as CASSSAWVNLQYF.

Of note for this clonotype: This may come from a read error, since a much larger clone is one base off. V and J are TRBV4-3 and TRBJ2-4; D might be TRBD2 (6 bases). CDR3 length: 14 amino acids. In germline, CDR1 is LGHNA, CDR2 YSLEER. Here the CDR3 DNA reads TGCGCCGGCAGCCAAGGGACTTGGCAAAACATTCAGTACTTC. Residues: CAGSQGTWQNIQYF.

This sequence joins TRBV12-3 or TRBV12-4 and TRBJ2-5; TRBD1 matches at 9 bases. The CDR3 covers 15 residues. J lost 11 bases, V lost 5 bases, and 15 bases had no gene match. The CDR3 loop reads CASSITGQGTREQYF. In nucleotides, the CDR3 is TGTGCCAGCAGTATAACTGGACAGGGGACGAGAGAGCAGTACTTC.

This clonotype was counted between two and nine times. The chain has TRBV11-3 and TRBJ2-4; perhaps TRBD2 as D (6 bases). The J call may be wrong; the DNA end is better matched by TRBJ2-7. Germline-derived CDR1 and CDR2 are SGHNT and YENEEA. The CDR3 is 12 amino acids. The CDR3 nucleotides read TGTGCCAGCGCAGGGAGGTCCTACGAGCAGTACTTC. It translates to CASAGRSYEQYF.

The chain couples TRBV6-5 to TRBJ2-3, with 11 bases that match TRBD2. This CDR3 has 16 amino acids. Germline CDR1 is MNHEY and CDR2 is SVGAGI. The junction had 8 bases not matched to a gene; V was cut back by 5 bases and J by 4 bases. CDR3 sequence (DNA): TGTGCCAGCAGTCGGCTAGCGGGGGGCGGGTCAGATACGCAGTATTTT. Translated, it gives CASSRLAGGGSDTQYF.

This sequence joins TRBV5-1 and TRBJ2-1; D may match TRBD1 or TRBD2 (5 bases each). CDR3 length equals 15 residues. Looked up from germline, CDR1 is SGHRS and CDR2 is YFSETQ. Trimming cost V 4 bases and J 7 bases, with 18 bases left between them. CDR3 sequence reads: CASSLGTSAVNEQFF. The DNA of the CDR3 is TGCGCCAGCAGCCTCGGGACCTCCGCCGTAAATGAGCAGTTCTTC.

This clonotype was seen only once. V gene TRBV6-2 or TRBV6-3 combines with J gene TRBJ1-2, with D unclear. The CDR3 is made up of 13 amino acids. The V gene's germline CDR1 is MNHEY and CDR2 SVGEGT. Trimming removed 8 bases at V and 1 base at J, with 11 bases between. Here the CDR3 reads CASGTGFNYGYTF. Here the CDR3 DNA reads TGTGCCAGCGGAACGGGGTTTAACTATGGCTACACCTTC.

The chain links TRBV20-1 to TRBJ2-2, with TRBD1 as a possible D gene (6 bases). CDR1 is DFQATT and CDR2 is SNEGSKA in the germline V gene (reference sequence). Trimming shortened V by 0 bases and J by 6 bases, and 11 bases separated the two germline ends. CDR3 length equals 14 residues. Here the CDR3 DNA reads TGCAGTGCTAGAGATCCTCAGGGGCCCGGGGAGCTGTTTTTT. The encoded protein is CSARDPQGPGELFF.

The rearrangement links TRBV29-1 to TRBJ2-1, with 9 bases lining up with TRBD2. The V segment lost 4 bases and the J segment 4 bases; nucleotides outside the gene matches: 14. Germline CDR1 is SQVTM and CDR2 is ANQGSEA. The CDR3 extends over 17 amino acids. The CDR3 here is CSVGGVLRGGRYNEQFF. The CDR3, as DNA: TGCAGCGTTGGGGGGGTACTGCGGGGGGGCCGGTACAATGAGCAGTTCTTC.